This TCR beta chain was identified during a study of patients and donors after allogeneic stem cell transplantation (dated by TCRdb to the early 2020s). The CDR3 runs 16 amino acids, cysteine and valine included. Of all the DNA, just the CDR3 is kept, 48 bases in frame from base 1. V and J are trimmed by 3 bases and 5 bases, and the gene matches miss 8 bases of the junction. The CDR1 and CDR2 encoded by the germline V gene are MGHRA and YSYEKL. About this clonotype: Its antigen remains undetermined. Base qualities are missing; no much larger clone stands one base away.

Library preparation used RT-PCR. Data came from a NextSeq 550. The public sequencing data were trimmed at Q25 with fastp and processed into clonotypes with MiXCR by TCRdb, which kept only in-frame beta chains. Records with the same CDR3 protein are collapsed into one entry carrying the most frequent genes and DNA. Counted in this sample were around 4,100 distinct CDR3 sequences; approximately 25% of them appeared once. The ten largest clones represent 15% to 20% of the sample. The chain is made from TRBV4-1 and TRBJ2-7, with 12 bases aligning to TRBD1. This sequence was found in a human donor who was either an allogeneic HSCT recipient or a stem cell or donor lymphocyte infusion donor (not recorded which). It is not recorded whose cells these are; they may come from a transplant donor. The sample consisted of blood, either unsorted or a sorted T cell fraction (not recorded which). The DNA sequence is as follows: TGCGCCAGCAGCCATCCGGGACAGGGGGCAAGGAACGAGCAGTACGTC. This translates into CASSHPGQGARNEQYV.